The clone carrying this T cell receptor (beta chain) is a singleton in its sample. In the source study's methods: Researchers report that nucleated cell counts were estimated from reference gene primer amplification. Using immunoSEQ multiplex PCR, the repertoire was profiled, and TCRdb retains in-frame clones only, with some absent. The V and J calls and clone size are taken from that table; D and trimming were inferred from the DNA. The repertoire holds a few hundred thousand clones, with around 88% as singletons. The sample comes from a study of blood T cell repertoires in COVID-19. Study information: COVID-19 samples collected from the United States, Italy and Spain covered acute and convalescent phases. Nucleic acid was either cDNA or gDNA, and it came from T cells, B-cell-depleted T cells, or PBMCs.

This CDR3 is 13 amino acids long. The V gene lost 0 bases and the J gene lost 15 bases, with 15 bases spanning the gap. Germline loops: CDR1 SGHRS, CDR2 YFSETQ. The specimen sequenced was peripheral blood. This clonotype originated in a man in his thirties or forties with acute or convalescent COVID-19. The V call is TRBV5-1, the J call TRBJ1-4; D remains ambiguous. The CDR3 DNA sequence: TGCGCCAGCAGCTTGGATTCCGATGGGCTGGTGTTTTTT. This translates into CASSLDSDGLVFF.